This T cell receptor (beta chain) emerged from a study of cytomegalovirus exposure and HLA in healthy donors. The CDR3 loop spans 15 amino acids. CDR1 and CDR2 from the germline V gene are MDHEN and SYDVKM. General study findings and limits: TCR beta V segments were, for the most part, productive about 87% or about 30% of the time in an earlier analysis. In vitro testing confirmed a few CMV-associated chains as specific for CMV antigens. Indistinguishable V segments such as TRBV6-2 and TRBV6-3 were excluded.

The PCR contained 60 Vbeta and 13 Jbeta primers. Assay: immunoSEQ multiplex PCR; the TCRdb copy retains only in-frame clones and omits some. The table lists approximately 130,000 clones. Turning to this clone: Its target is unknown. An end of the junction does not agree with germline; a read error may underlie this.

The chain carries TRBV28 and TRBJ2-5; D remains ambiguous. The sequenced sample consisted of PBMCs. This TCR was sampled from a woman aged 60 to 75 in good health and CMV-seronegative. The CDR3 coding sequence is TGTGCCAGCCGTTTCGCGGTTCTGGCCCAAGAGACCCAGTACTTC. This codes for CASRFAVLAQETQYF. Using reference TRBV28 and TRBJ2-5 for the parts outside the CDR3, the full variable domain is DVKVTQSSRYLVKRTGEKVFLECVQDMDHENMFWYRQDPGLGLRLIYFSYDVKMKEKGDIPEGYSVSREKKERFSLILESASTNQTSMYLCASRFAVLAQETQYFGPGTRLLVL.